Listed here is a single T cell receptor beta chain. What it recognizes is unknown. Sequencing used immunoSEQ multiplex PCR; TCRdb keeps in-frame clones, though not all of them. The sample comprises about 55,000 clones, approximately 90% of which are singletons, and just under 4% rests with the top ten. V dropped 4 bases and J dropped 5; count of bases not matched to a gene: 5. The CDR3 covers 14 residues. Germline CDR1 reads MGHRA; CDR2 reads YSYEKL. This record comes from a study of T cell responses to AZD1222 COVID-19 vaccine. Study summary: Second-dose timings of about 4 or about 12 weeks were pooled. Study-wide findings and caveats: Donors were chiefly white British, with a greater number of females, and clonal diversity was perhaps underestimated. The study found Spike-specific TCR breadth and depth rose after two AZD1222 doses.

Source: peripheral blood, taken on day 0 of AZD1222 vaccination. The receptor's source is an adult in good health. The V gene is TRBV4-1, the J gene TRBJ1-1; the match to TRBD1 covers 9 bases. The CDR3 here is CASSRNRGRTEAFF. The DNA for the CDR3 is TGCGCCAGCAGCCGAAACAGGGGGCGAACTGAAGCTTTCTTT.